This T cell receptor (beta chain) was profiled in a study of blood T cell repertoires in COVID-19. Study details: Sites in the United States, Italy and Spain provided acute and convalescent COVID-19 samples. T cells, B-cell-depleted T cells, or PBMCs provided the cDNA or gDNA that served as material.

The V and J ends lost 2 bases and 2 bases respectively, with 9 bases between them. Germline CDR1 MGHRA, CDR2 YSYEKL. The CDR3 length is 14 residues. TCRdb's copy holds only in-frame clones and misses some; the assay was immunoSEQ multiplex PCR. The repertoire holds approximately 70,000 clones, roughly 82% seen once, with about 19% in the top ten. The origin of this receptor is a human donor in a cohort sampled during active COVID-19. V is TRBV4-1 and J is TRBJ2-5, with a possible D match to TRBD1 (6 bases). Sequencing used peripheral blood. CDR3 loop: CASSQKRGQETQYF. The CDR3 DNA reads TGCGCCAGCAGCCAAAAGAGGGGGCAAGAGACCCAGTACTTC.